These 5 T cell receptor beta chains were all obtained from the same sample, sequenced in a study of blood T cell repertoires in COVID-19. Only in-frame clones appear in the TCRdb table, and some are missing; sequencing was by immunoSEQ multiplex PCR. This sample has 300,000 to 350,000 clones, with around 90% found just once. The sample consisted of PBMCs or T cells enriched from blood (not recorded which). Receptor source: a woman between 18 and 29 years old with acute COVID-19.

In its sample, this clone was seen once. The chain uses TRBV2 and TRBJ2-2; D is undetermined. CDR1 and CDR2 from the germline V gene are SNHLY and FYNNEI. V was pared by 4 bases and J by 3 bases, with 6 bases between. The CDR3 contains 13 residues. The DNA of the CDR3 is TGTGCCAGCAGTGTTCAGTACACCGGGGAGCTGTTTTTT. Translated: CASSVQYTGELFF.

This chain joins TRBV7-9 and TRBJ2-1, with a tentative D call TRBD2 (6 bases). V dropped 4 bases and J dropped 3 bases, with 10 bases sitting between them. There are 14 residues in the CDR3. Germline V lookup: CDR1 SEHNR, CDR2 FQNEAQ (reference sequence). In DNA, the CDR3 is TGTGCCAGCAGCTCTGAGGGACTCTACAATGAGCAGTTCTTC. Its translation is CASSSEGLYNEQFF.

This clone turned up a few times. V is TRBV10-3 and J is TRBJ1-6; D perhaps matches TRBD1 (6 bases). The CDR3 contains 15 residues. Germline V gene sequence: CDR1 ENHRY, CDR2 SYGVKD. Trimming took 3 bases from V and 7 from J, leaving 13 bases between them. In DNA form, the CDR3 reads TGTGCCATCAGTGACGAGGGGGTCGAAAATTCACCCCTCCACTTT. Encoded protein: CAISDEGVENSPLHF.

The DNA for the CDR3 is TGCGCCAGCAGCTGGACCCAGGGAGGGGGTTTGGGCTATGGCTACACCTTC. The encoded protein is CASSWTQGGGLGYGYTF. This chain links TRBV5-1 with TRBJ1-2; perhaps TRBD1 as D (6 bases). This CDR3 has 17 residues. In germline, CDR1 is SGHRS, CDR2 YFSETQ. The V end was cut by 3 bases, the J end by 4 bases, with 22 bases between.

The chain is built from TRBV27 and TRBJ2-1; weak D call: TRBD1 (6 bases). The CDR3 length is 16 residues. The V end was cut by 5 bases, the J end by 8 bases, with 22 bases between. Germline V lookup: CDR1 MNHEY, CDR2 SMNVEV (reference sequence). The CDR3 DNA follows: TGTGCCAGCAGTGCCTGGCAGGGGCCCGCGGTGGATGAGCAGTTCTTC. Translation gives CASSAWQGPAVDEQFF.